This T cell receptor beta chain was sequenced for a study of brain T cells in children with intractable seizures. Produced via immunoSEQ multiplex PCR; TCRdb's table is partial and in-frame only. The data show around 340,000 clones, with over 90% seen just once and around 5% held by the top ten. The sample's time point: blood from clinic visit 5 months post-surgery; TSC patient then seizure free. Surgery cases with the highest brain T cell transcript signatures were chosen for sequencing. At least one anti-epileptic drug was given before surgery. A note on this clone: Its target is not known.

Study outcomes and limitations: Patients' HCMV serostatus was unknown; virus specificity rests on CDR3 similarity alone. Pre-surgery blood may have been undersampled, hiding some clones.

This sequence was found in a boy in the first two years of life with tuberous sclerosis and intractable seizures. The specimen comprised peripheral blood, sampled less than 6 months after surgery.

As DNA, the CDR3 is TGTGCCAGCAGCTTGGCCGGGGCATGGAGCTATGGCTACACCTTC. It encodes CASSLAGAWSYGYTF. The chain joins TRBV5-6 to TRBJ1-2, with D possibly being TRBD1 (5 bases). Trimming shortened V by 0 bases and J by 4 bases, and 13 bases separated the two germline ends. The germline V gene encodes CDR1 SGHDT and CDR2 YYEEEE. This CDR3 region has 15 residues.